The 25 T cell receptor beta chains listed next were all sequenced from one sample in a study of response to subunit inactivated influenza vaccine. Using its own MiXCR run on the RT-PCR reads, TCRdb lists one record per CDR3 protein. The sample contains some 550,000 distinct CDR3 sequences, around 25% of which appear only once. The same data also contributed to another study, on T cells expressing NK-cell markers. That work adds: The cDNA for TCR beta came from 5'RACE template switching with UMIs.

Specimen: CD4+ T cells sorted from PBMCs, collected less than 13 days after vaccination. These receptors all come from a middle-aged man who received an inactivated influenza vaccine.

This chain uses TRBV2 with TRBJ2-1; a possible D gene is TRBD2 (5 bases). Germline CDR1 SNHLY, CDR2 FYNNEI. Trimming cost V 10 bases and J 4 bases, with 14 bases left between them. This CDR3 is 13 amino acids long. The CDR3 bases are TGTGCCACTTTCCCGGACTGGTACAATGAGCAGTTCTTC. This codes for CATFPDWYNEQFF.

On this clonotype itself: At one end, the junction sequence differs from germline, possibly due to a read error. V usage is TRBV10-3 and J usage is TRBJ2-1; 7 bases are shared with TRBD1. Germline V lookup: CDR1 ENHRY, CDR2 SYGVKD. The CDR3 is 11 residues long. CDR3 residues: CAISEGQASIF. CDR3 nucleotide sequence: TGTGCCATCAGTGAAGGACAGGCCAGTATCTTC.

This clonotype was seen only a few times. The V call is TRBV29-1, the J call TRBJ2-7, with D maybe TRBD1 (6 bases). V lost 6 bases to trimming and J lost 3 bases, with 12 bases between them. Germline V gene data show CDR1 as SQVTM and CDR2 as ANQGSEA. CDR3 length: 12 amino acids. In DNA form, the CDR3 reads TGCAGCGTGAGGACAGACCACTACGAGCAGTACTTC. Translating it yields CSVRTDHYEQYF.

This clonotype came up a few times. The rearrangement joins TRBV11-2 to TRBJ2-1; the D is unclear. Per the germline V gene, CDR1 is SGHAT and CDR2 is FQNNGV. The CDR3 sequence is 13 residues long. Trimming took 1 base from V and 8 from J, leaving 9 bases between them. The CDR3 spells CASSLGPQYEQFF. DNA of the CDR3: TGTGCCAGCAGCTTAGGTCCTCAGTATGAGCAGTTCTTC. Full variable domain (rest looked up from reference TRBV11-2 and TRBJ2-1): EAGVAQSPRYKIIEKRQSVAFWCNPISGHATLYWYQQILGQGPKLLIQFQNNGVVDDSQLPKDRFSAERLKGVDSTLKIQPAKLEDSAVYLCASSLGPQYEQFFGPGTRLTVL.

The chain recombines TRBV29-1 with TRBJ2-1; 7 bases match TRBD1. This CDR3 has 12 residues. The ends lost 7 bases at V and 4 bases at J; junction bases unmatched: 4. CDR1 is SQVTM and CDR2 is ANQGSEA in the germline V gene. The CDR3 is CSATGQYNEQFF. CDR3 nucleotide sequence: TGCAGCGCTACGGGACAGTACAATGAGCAGTTCTTC.

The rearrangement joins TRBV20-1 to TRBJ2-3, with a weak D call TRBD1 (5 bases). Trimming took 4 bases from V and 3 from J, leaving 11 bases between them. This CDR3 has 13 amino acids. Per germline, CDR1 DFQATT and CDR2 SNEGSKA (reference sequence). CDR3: CSANRPGTDTQYF. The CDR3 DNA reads TGCAGTGCTAACCGACCAGGGACAGATACGCAGTATTTT.

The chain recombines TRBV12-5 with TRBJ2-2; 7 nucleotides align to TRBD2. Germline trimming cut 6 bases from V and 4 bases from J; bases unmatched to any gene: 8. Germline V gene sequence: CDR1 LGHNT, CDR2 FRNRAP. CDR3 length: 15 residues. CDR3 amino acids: CASGIEAGRTGELFF. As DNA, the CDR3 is TGTGCTAGTGGAATAGAAGCGGGACGCACCGGGGAGCTGTTTTTT. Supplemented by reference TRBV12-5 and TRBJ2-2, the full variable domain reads DARVTQTPRHKVTEMGQEVTMRCQPILGHNTVFWYRQTMMQGLELLAYFRNRAPLDDSGMPKDRFSAEMPDATLATLKIQPSEPRDSAVYFCASGIEAGRTGELFFGEGSRLTVL.

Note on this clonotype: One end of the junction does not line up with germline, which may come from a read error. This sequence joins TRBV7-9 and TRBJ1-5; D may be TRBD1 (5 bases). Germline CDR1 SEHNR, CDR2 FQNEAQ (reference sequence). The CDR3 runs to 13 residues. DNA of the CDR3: TGTGCCAGCAGCTACGACAGCAGTCAGCCCCAGCATTTT. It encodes CASSYDSSQPQHF. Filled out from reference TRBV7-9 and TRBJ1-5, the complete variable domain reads DTGVSQNPRHKITKRGQNVTFRCDPISEHNRLYWYRQTLGQGPEFLTYFQNEAQLEKSRLLSDRFSAERPKGSFSTLEIQRTEQGDSAMYLCASSYDSSQPQHFGDGTRLSIL.

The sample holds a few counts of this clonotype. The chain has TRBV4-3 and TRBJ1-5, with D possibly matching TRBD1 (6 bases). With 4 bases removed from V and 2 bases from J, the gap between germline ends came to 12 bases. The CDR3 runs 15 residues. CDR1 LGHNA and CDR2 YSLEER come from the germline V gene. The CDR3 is CASSLNRDGNQPQHF. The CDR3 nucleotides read TGCGCCAGCAGCCTAAACAGGGATGGCAATCAGCCCCAGCATTTT.

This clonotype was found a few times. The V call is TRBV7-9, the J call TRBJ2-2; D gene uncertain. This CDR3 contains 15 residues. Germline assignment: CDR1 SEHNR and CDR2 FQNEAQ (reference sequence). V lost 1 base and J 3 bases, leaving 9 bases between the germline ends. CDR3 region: CASSLELWDTGELFF. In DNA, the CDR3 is TGTGCCAGCAGCTTAGAATTATGGGACACCGGGGAGCTGTTTTTT.

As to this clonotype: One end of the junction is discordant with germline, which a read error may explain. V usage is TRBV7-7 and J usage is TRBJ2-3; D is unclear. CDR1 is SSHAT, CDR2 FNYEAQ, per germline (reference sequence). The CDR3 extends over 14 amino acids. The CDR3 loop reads CASSLTTWADTQYF. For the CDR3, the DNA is TGTGCTAGCAGCTTAACGACGTGGGCAGATACGCAGTATTTT.

CDR3 coding DNA: TGTGCCAGCAGTTTAGCGGACAGGGTTAGCTACGAGCAGTACTTC. This translates into CASSLADRVSYEQYF. This sequence joins TRBV28 and TRBJ2-7, with 8 nucleotides matching TRBD1. The germline gives CDR1 MDHEN, CDR2 SYDVKM. V lost 2 bases and J lost 3; bases outside the gene matches: 6. The CDR3 has 15 amino acids.

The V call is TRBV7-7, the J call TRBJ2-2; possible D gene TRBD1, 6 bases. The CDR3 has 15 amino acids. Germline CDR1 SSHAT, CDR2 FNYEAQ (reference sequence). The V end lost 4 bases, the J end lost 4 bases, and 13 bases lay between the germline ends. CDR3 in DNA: TGTGCCAGCAGCTCAGGGGTCGCGAGCACCGGGGAGCTGTTTTTT. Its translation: CASSSGVASTGELFF.

CDR3 loop: CSALGGARTDTQYF. CDR3 nucleotide sequence: TGCAGTGCCCTCGGGGGGGCTCGAACAGATACGCAGTATTTT. The chain links TRBV20-1 to TRBJ2-3; 8 positions agree with TRBD2. The V gene's germline CDR1 is DFQATT and CDR2 SNEGSKA (reference sequence). This CDR3 has 14 residues. Germline trimming cut 6 bases from V and 3 bases from J; bases unmatched to any gene: 8.

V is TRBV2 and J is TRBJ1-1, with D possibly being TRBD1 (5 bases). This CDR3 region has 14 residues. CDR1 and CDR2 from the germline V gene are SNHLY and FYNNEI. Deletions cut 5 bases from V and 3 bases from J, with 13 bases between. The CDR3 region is CASSPSGGHTEAFF. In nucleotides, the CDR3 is TGTGCCAGCAGTCCCTCGGGGGGTCACACTGAAGCTTTCTTT. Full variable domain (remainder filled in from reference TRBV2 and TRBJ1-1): EPEVTQTPSHQVTQMGQEVILRCVPISNHLYFYWYRQILGQKVEFLVSFYNNEISEKSEIFDDQFSVERPDGSNFTLKIRSTKLEDSAMYFCASSPSGGHTEAFFGQGTRLTVV.

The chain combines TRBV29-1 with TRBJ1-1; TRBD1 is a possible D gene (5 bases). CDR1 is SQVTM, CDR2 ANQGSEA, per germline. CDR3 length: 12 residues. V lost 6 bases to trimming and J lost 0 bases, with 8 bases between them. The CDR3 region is CSVGLMNTEAFF. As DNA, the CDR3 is TGCAGCGTGGGACTGATGAACACTGAAGCTTTCTTT.

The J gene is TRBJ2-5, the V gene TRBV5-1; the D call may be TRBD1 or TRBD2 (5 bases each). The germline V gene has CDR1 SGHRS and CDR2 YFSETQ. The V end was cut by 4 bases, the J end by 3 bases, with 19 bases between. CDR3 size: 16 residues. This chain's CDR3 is CASSTTPGPKEETQYF. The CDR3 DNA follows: TGCGCCAGCAGCACAACGCCGGGACCAAAAGAAGAGACCCAGTACTTC.

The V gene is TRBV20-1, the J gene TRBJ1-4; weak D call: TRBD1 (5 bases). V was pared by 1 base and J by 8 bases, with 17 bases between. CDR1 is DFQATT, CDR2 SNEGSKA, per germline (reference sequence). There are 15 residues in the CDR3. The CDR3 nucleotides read TGCAGTGCTAGAGGCCGGACACCAGGAGGAGAAAAACTGTTTTTT. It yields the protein CSARGRTPGGEKLFF.

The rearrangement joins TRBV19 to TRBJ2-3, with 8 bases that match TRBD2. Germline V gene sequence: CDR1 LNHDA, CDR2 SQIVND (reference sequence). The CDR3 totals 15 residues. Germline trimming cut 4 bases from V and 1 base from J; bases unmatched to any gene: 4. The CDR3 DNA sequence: TGTGCCAGTAGTACTTGGACTAGCCGCACAGATACGCAGTATTTT. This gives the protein CASSTWTSRTDTQYF.

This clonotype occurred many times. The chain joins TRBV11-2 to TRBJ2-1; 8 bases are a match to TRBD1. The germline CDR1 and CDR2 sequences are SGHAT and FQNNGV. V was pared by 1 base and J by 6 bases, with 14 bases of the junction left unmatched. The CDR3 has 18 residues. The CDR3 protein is CASSLGFFGQGKGNEQFF. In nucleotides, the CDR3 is TGTGCCAGCAGCTTAGGGTTTTTTGGACAGGGAAAGGGCAATGAGCAGTTCTTC.

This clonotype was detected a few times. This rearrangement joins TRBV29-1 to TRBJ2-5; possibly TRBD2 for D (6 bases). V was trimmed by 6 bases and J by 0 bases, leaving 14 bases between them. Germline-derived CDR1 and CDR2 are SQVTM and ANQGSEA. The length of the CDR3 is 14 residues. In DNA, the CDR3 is TGCAGCGTCCCTCCCGCGGGGTACCAAGAGACCCAGTACTTC. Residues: CSVPPAGYQETQYF.

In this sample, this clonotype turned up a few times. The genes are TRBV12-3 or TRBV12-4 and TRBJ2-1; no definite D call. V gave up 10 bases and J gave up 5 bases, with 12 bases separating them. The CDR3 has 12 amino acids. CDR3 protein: CATQSANNEQFF. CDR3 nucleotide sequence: TGTGCCACCCAGTCTGCTAACAATGAGCAGTTCTTC.

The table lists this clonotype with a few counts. CDR3 sequence: CASSDGTPASGANVLTF. CDR3 DNA: TGCGCCAGCAGCGATGGAACCCCTGCCTCTGGGGCCAACGTCCTGACTTTC. The rearrangement uses TRBV5-1 and TRBJ2-6; the D is unclear. Germline CDR1 is SGHRS and CDR2 is YFSETQ. This CDR3 comprises 17 residues. V shed 4 bases and J shed 0 bases, with 14 bases lying between them.

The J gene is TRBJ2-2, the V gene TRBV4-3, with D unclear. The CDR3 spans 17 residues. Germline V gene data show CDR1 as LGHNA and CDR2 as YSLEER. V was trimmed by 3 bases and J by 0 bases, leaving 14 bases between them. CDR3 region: CASSQGDPRSNTGELFF. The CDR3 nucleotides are TGCGCCAGCAGCCAGGGCGACCCGAGATCGAACACCGGGGAGCTGTTTTTT.

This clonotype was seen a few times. CDR3 loop: CSASATSGGSTQYF. In DNA form, the CDR3 reads TGCAGTGCTAGCGCTACTAGCGGGGGGTCTACGCAGTATTTT. V gene TRBV20-1 combines with J gene TRBJ2-3, with TRBD2 matching 12 bases. Germline CDR1 and CDR2: DFQATT and SNEGSKA (reference sequence). The CDR3 sequence is 14 residues long. Germline trimming cut 3 bases from V and 8 bases from J; bases unmatched to any gene: 6.